This T cell receptor (beta chain) was recorded in a study of blood T cells in healthy people across ages (dated by TCRdb to 2014 to 2015). Some background on the complete study: In model experiments, template switching captured roughly one uniquely barcoded TCR beta cDNA molecule for every two T cells. To track age-related changes in TCR beta repertoire diversity, the study relied on deep sequencing normalized with unique cDNA molecular identifiers. Donors were grouped into four age groups: young (average approximately 16 years), middle-aged (roughly 40), aged (over 55) and long-lived (about 90). To avoid experimental bias, donors of different ages were spread randomly across the sequencing lanes. Two additional independent replicas of 1 million unique cDNA reads from the same blood draw were analyzed for two donors (one aged 18 to 29 and one aged 80 or older). The research as a whole found: As age increased, observed TCR beta diversity per million T cells dropped in a roughly linear way, and a significant reduction was already evident by age 40. Bulk unsorted PBMC profiling prevented conclusive comparison of naive and antigen-experienced compartments. There was a strong correlation between observed TCR beta diversity and the percentage of naive T cells measured by flow cytometry. The long-lived group showed more naive CD4+ T cells, fewer expanded clones and increased TCR diversity than the aged group, suggesting age selection. Because donor CMV infection status was unknown, age-related changes in expanded clonotypes were potentially confounded. Estimates of total diversity from one million sequenced T cells were regarded as lower bounds and underestimates.

Receptor libraries were prepared by 5' RACE. This sample was sequenced with an Illumina HiSeq 2500. A second PCR of roughly 7 to 12 cycles was run with a J-beta primer mix and a sample-barcoded 5' primer. A unique molecular identifier was introduced onto each TCR beta cDNA molecule by a template-switch 5' adaptor carrying 12 random nucleotides. Each sample yielded at least 3 million CDR3-containing paired-end reads. The Mint cDNA synthesis kit, primed by a TRBC-specific oligonucleotide, was used to synthesize first-strand cDNA from all RNA. After uracil-DNA glycosylase treatment, a first 18-cycle PCR used universal primers M1SS and BC2_uni_R on all cDNA. As for the authors' bioinformatics: Normalization of each sample was performed by random selection of 1 million high-quality reads, each carrying a distinct molecular identifier. Reads with shared molecular identifiers were discarded instead of being binned into consensus sequences. MiTCR, run with a Q25 quality threshold and the strictest error-elimination algorithm, handled CDR3 identification, clonotype clustering and error correction. A nonparametric unseen species model with Euler transformation was used to estimate a lower bound on total TCR beta diversity. TCRdb trimmed the raw reads at Q25, called clones with MiXCR and kept productive beta chains. Each entry merges the rows of one CDR3 protein and shows their most common DNA and genes. The V and J calls shown here were made by TCRdb, not taken from the authors' results. The sample table holds nearly 1 million distinct CDR3 sequences, of which 51% were seen once. The leading ten clones occupy around 21% of the sample.

Via the germline V gene, CDR1 is LGHNA and CDR2 YNFKEQ. Its CDR3 holds 16 amino acids, cysteine through phenylalanine. The DNA shown is the 48-base CDR3, in frame from base 1. Worth noting for this clonotype: Its target antigen remains unknown. Base qualities are missing; no much larger clone stands one base away.

Systemically healthy Caucasian individuals from Russia, approximately 39 in total and aged roughly 6 to 100 years, were included as donors. Each donor gave around 9 milliliters of peripheral blood, collected into EDTA-treated Vacutainer tubes. Ficoll-Paque density-gradient centrifugation was used to isolate PBMCs, with at least 7 million per sample. Trizol reagent was used to extract total RNA from PBMCs, with at least 5 micrograms per sample. For every donor, an aliquot of PBMCs went through flow cytometry to measure the percentages of naive CD45RAhigh/CD27high T cells. The sequence links TRBV4-2 to TRBJ2-1, with no D gene named confidently. The J call is uncertain, as TRBJ2-7 better fits the DNA end. Sequencing used blood. This TCR was sampled from a woman in her fifties or sixties in good health. The CDR3: CASSHRAQTSYNEQYF. The nucleotide sequence reads TGTGCCAGCAGCCATCGAGCCCAGACCTCTTACAATGAGCAGTACTTC.